The 27 T cell receptor beta chains listed next were all sequenced from one sample in a study of T cell responses to AZD1222 COVID-19 vaccine. Profiling relied on immunoSEQ multiplex PCR, and the TCRdb table lists in-frame clones only, not all of them. The table shows under 150,000 clones, with about 92% occurring only once. Sequenced material: peripheral blood, taken on day 0 of AZD1222 vaccination. The source of these receptors is an adult in good health.

The chain is built from TRBV10-1 and TRBJ2-3; the D gene is possibly TRBD1 (5 bases). The germline gives CDR1 WNHNN, CDR2 SYGVQD (reference sequence). V lost 4 bases and J 6 bases, leaving 14 bases between the germline ends. The CDR3 sequence is 14 residues long. This CDR3 reads CASSVSRVADTQYF. CDR3 DNA sequence: TGCGCCAGCAGTGTGAGCAGGGTTGCGGATACGCAGTATTTT.

J is TRBJ1-3 and V is TRBV28; no definite D call. The CDR3 is made up of 15 amino acids. Germline V gene sequence: CDR1 MDHEN, CDR2 SYDVKM. Trimming took off 5 bases at V and 0 bases at J, with 11 bases between the two ends. The CDR3 bases are TGTGCCAGCAGTCCATGGATCAGCTCTGGAAACACCATATATTTT. Translated, it gives CASSPWISSGNTIYF.

This CDR3 is CASSPTGGAEQFF. In DNA form, the CDR3 reads TGTGCCAGCAGCCCCACTGGTGGTGCTGAGCAGTTCTTC. The chain links TRBV7-2 to TRBJ2-1, with D unresolved. Germline assignment: CDR1 SGHTA and CDR2 FQGNSA. V shed 5 bases and J shed 9 bases, with 14 bases lying between them. The CDR3 contains 13 residues.

As to this clone: Mismatch with germline at one junction end may stem from a read error. The chain combines TRBV2 with TRBJ2-3, with D maybe TRBD1 (5 bases). The germline V gene encodes CDR1 SNHLY and CDR2 FYNNEI. CDR3 length: 15 residues. The chain's CDR3 is CASSEQGQGTDTQYF. DNA of the CDR3: TGTGCCAGCAGTGAACAGGGCCAGGGCACGGATACGCAGTATTTT.

The chain has TRBV4-1 and TRBJ2-7, with 12 bases identical to TRBD2. The CDR3 runs to 17 residues. CDR1 MGHRA and CDR2 YSYEKL come from the germline V gene. Germline trimming cut 1 base from V and 5 bases from J; bases unmatched to any gene: 9. The CDR3: CASSQASGGAQSHEQYF. The CDR3 DNA reads as TGCGCCAGCAGCCAAGCTAGCGGGGGGGCCCAGTCACACGAGCAGTACTTC.

In its sample, this clone was seen once. The chain employs TRBV5-1 and TRBJ1-2; D ambiguous. Germline-derived CDR1 and CDR2 are SGHRS and YFSETQ. The length of the CDR3 is 15 residues. Trimming left V 0 bases short and J 4 bases short, with 13 bases between. The CDR3 protein is CASSLEGDPLYGYTF. Written as DNA, the CDR3 is TGCGCCAGCAGCTTGGAGGGAGATCCACTCTATGGCTACACCTTC.

The V call is TRBV18, the J call TRBJ1-5; 9 positions match TRBD1. The CDR3 length is 15 residues. Germline lookup yields CDR1 KGHSH and CDR2 LQKENI. V lost 3 bases, J lost 4 bases, and 4 bases stayed unmatched. The CDR3 here is CASSPATGGNQPQHF. The CDR3 DNA sequence: TGTGCCAGCTCACCCGCGACAGGGGGTAATCAGCCCCAGCATTTT.

V and J are TRBV3-1 (or the pseudogene TRBV3-2) and TRBJ2-5; D is perhaps TRBD2 (6 bases). The ends were cut back, 10 bases at V and 4 bases at J, with 13 bases in the middle. The CDR3 covers 12 residues. Per germline, CDR1 LGHDT and CDR2 YNNKEL (reference sequence). The CDR3 here is CANPGVAETQYF. Here the CDR3 DNA reads TGTGCCAACCCGGGGGTGGCAGAGACCCAGTACTTC.

The genes are TRBV12-3 or TRBV12-4 and TRBJ2-7; D call uncertain. Trimming left V 8 bases short and J 5 bases short, with 16 bases between. CDR3 size: 13 residues. The CDR3 loop reads CASHEEGGNEQYF. The CDR3 bases are TGTGCCAGCCACGAGGAAGGTGGCAACGAGCAGTACTTC.

The V gene is TRBV4-1, the J gene TRBJ2-2, with D tentatively TRBD1 (6 bases). V was shortened by 1 base and J by 5 bases, with 17 bases between the two germline ends. The V gene's germline CDR1 is MGHRA and CDR2 YSYEKL. The CDR3 spans 17 residues. Here the CDR3 reads CASSQAISWGQTGELFF. The CDR3 DNA follows: TGCGCCAGCAGCCAAGCTATTTCATGGGGACAAACCGGGGAGCTGTTTTTT.

The chain joins TRBV18 to TRBJ2-5, with 10 bases matching TRBD2. V was clipped by 1 base and J by 2 bases; unmatched bases: 7. The CDR3 is 17 amino acids. Germline V gives CDR1 KGHSH, CDR2 LQKENI. For the CDR3, the DNA is TGTGCCAGCTCACCACGCTCGAGCGGGAGGGGACAAGAGACCCAGTACTTC. Translation gives CASSPRSSGRGQETQYF.

This clone was counted a single time. This sequence joins TRBV12-3 or TRBV12-4 and TRBJ2-7; possible D gene TRBD2, 5 bases. V was shortened by 2 bases and J by 3 bases, with 5 bases between the two germline ends. The CDR3 has 12 residues. CDR3 residues: CASSLRGYEQYF. The CDR3 coding sequence is TGTGCCAGCAGTTTACGGGGCTACGAGCAGTACTTC.

This chain links TRBV19 with TRBJ1-2; D remains ambiguous. The germline V and J ends were trimmed by 1 base and 4 bases, with 13 bases remaining between them. Germline loops: CDR1 LNHDA, CDR2 SQIVND (reference sequence). The CDR3 runs 15 residues. The CDR3 bases are TGTGCCAGTAGTATAGTTGCCGCAAACCTCTATGGCTACACCTTC. It yields the protein CASSIVAANLYGYTF.

The CDR3 nucleotides read TGTGCCAGCAGTGAACGGACAGGGGTCAGCAATCAGCCCCAGCATTTT. Its translation: CASSERTGVSNQPQHF. The V call is TRBV2, the J call TRBJ1-5; 9 bases are a match to TRBD1. Trimming took 2 bases from V and 1 from J; bases not matched to a gene: 3. This CDR3 comprises 16 residues. CDR1 is SNHLY and CDR2 is FYNNEI in the germline V gene. Full variable domain (remainder filled in from reference TRBV2 and TRBJ1-5): EPEVTQTPSHQVTQMGQEVILRCVPISNHLYFYWYRQILGQKVEFLVSFYNNEISEKSEIFDDQFSVERPDGSNFTLKIRSTKLEDSAMYFCASSERTGVSNQPQHFGDGTRLSIL.

This chain connects TRBV19 to TRBJ2-7; TRBD2 is a possible D gene (5 bases). V dropped 5 bases and J dropped 0 bases, with 14 bases sitting between them. This CDR3 contains 15 residues. Germline lookup yields CDR1 LNHDA and CDR2 SQIVND (reference sequence). The CDR3 DNA sequence: TGTGCCAGTAGTCCCCGAGGGCAGCCCTCCTACGAGCAGTACTTC. Its protein is CASSPRGQPSYEQYF.

The chain joins TRBV6-2 or TRBV6-3 to TRBJ2-5, with a possible D match to TRBD2 (6 bases). Trimming pared 4 bases from V and 1 base from J, leaving 13 bases between. Germline V CDR1 and CDR2: MNHEY, SVGEGT. CDR3 length: 15 amino acids. DNA for the CDR3: TGTGCCAGCAGTTTAGGGCGGGGCCTCCAAGAGACCCAGTACTTC. Translation: CASSLGRGLQETQYF.

The chain carries TRBV27 and TRBJ2-7, with TRBD1 identical over 7 bases. CDR1 and CDR2 from the germline V gene are MNHEY and SMNVEV (reference sequence). The CDR3 covers 15 residues. Trimming cost V 0 bases and J 3 bases; bases outside gene matches: 5. The CDR3 sequence: CASSLSGNRGYEQYF. The CDR3, as DNA: TGTGCCAGCAGTTTATCGGGTAACAGGGGCTACGAGCAGTACTTC.

The chain is built from TRBV27 and TRBJ1-1, with 9 bases that match TRBD1. CDR3 length equals 13 residues. Per germline, CDR1 MNHEY and CDR2 SMNVEV (reference sequence). V lost 3 bases and J lost 8; bases outside the gene matches: 4. CDR3 protein: CASSFLDRGEAFF. As DNA, the CDR3 is TGTGCCAGCAGTTTTCTGGACAGGGGAGAAGCTTTCTTT.

This chain uses TRBV14 with TRBJ1-2; tentative D call: TRBD1 (5 bases). The CDR3 consists of 13 residues. Germline CDR1 reads SGHDN; CDR2 reads FVKESK. V dropped 1 base and J dropped 6 bases, with 9 bases sitting between them. CDR3 DNA sequence: TGTGCCAGCAGCCAAGTTGGGGGGGATGGCTACACCTTC. It yields the protein CASSQVGGDGYTF.

This chain joins TRBV14 and TRBJ2-2, with a weak D call TRBD1 (7 bases). The CDR3 runs to 14 residues. V was shortened by 9 bases and J by 3 bases, with 14 bases between the two germline ends. The germline V gene encodes CDR1 SGHDN and CDR2 FVKESK. The CDR3, as DNA: TGTGCCAGAGCCCTCAGGGGGGACACCGGGGAGCTGTTTTTT. This codes for CARALRGDTGELFF.

This rearrangement joins TRBV12-3 or TRBV12-4 to TRBJ1-6; D may be TRBD1 (5 bases). V lost 6 bases and J 9 bases, leaving 12 bases between the germline ends. The length of the CDR3 is 13 residues. CDR3 coding DNA: TGTGCCAGCAGGGGGCCGTTTGGTTCACCCCTCCACTTT. This translates into CASRGPFGSPLHF.

This chain links TRBV7-4 with TRBJ2-7; no firm D call. Looked up from germline, CDR1 is SGHVT and CDR2 is SQSDAQ. The V end lost 1 base, the J end lost 4 bases, and 23 bases lay between the germline ends. The CDR3 length is 18 residues. CDR3 in amino acids: CASSLGVRICPVDYEQYF. CDR3 sequence (DNA): TGTGCCAGCAGCTTAGGTGTGAGAATCTGCCCGGTAGATTACGAGCAGTACTTC.

This chain joins TRBV4-1 and TRBJ2-7; a weak D match, TRBD2 (5 bases). V lost 2 bases to trimming and J lost 0 bases, with 17 bases between them. The CDR3 extends over 17 amino acids. Germline V gene lookup returns CDR1 MGHRA and CDR2 YSYEKL. The CDR3 coding sequence is TGCGCCAGCAGCCAATCACTGGAAACCGGGAACTCCTACGAGCAGTACTTC. It is translated as CASSQSLETGNSYEQYF.

This rearrangement joins TRBV5-1 to TRBJ1-5, with D hard to call. The CDR3 totals 15 residues. Trimming pared 4 bases from V and 1 base from J, leaving 12 bases between. The germline CDR1 and CDR2 sequences are SGHRS and YFSETQ. The CDR3 spells CASSPSSGSNQPQHF. DNA for the CDR3: TGCGCCAGCAGCCCCTCTTCGGGCAGCAATCAGCCCCAGCATTTT.

This clone was detected once. The V call is TRBV18, the J call TRBJ1-1; no definite D call. The CDR3 length is 15 residues. V lost 0 bases and J 3 bases, leaving 11 bases between the germline ends. Germline loops: CDR1 KGHSH, CDR2 LQKENI. This chain's CDR3 is CASSPPQAVYTEAFF. The CDR3 nucleotides are TGTGCCAGCTCACCACCCCAGGCCGTTTACACTGAAGCTTTCTTT.

About this clone: A much more abundant neighbour one base away suggests this may be a read error. The chain couples TRBV6-5 to TRBJ1-1; D gene uncertain. Germline V CDR1 and CDR2: MNHEY, SVGAGI. The V gene lost 4 bases and the J gene lost 1 base, with 4 bases spanning the gap. The CDR3 runs 12 residues. This CDR3 reads CASSWGNTEAFF. In DNA form, the CDR3 reads TGTGCCAGCAGTTGGGGGAACACTGAAGCTTTCTTT.

This clone was observed a single time. V is TRBV15 and J is TRBJ1-5, with D possibly TRBD1 on 5 matching bases. The V end lost 3 bases, the J end lost 2 bases, and 14 bases lay between the germline ends. This CDR3 comprises 16 residues. The germline gives CDR1 LNHNV, CDR2 YYDKDF (reference sequence). The CDR3 DNA follows: TGTGCCACCAGCAGCTTTCAGGGAGTTGGCAATCAGCCCCAGCATTTT. It is translated as CATSSFQGVGNQPQHF.